A single sample is the source of the 31 T cell receptor beta chains below, sequenced in a study of identical twins. TCRdb re-analysed the 5' RACE reads in MiXCR, keeping a single row per CDR3 protein. This sample yields some 1,600,000 distinct CDR3 sequences, of which less than 35% are seen a single time; about 0.25% belongs to the top ten. The sample taken for sequencing was cord blood. The receptors were gathered from a newborn girl in good health.

This chain connects TRBV5-1 to TRBJ2-7, with D possibly being TRBD1 or TRBD2 (5 bases each). The germline V gene encodes CDR1 SGHRS and CDR2 YFSETQ. The CDR3 is 14 amino acids. V dropped 7 bases and J dropped 0 bases, with 14 bases sitting between them. The CDR3: CASRWGGGSYEQYF. Here the CDR3 DNA reads TGCGCCAGCCGGTGGGGCGGAGGCTCCTACGAGCAGTACTTC.

The chain carries TRBV19 and TRBJ1-2; D not resolved. Trimming took off 6 bases at V and 2 bases at J, with 7 bases between the two ends. Germline V gene lookup returns CDR1 LNHDA and CDR2 SQIVND (reference sequence). The CDR3 covers 12 residues. CDR3 sequence reads: CASRLQNYGYTF. DNA for the CDR3: TGTGCCAGTAGGCTACAAAACTATGGCTACACCTTC. Looking up the rest from reference TRBV19 and TRBJ1-2 gives the full variable domain: DGGITQSPKYLFRKEGQNVTLSCEQNLNHDAMYWYRQDPGQGLRLIYYSQIVNDFQKGDIAEGYSVSREKKESFPLTVTSAQKNPTAFYLCASRLQNYGYTFGSGTRLTVV.

This clonotype was recorded a few times. This chain links TRBV2 with TRBJ2-1; 8 bases are shared with TRBD2. This CDR3 region has 14 residues. Looked up from germline, CDR1 is SNHLY and CDR2 is FYNNEI. The ends lost 6 bases at V and 5 bases at J; junction bases unmatched: 6. CDR3 region: CASRLAVVDNEQFF. The CDR3 DNA reads as TGTGCCAGCAGACTAGCGGTCGTTGACAATGAGCAGTTCTTC.

The chain employs TRBV12-5 and TRBJ2-3; 9 bases are shared with TRBD2. Germline CDR1 LGHNT, CDR2 FRNRAP. The junction had 6 bases not matched to a gene; V was cut back by 0 bases and J by 5 bases. The CDR3 sequence is 16 residues long. CDR3 region: CASGLVAGGPLDTQYF. As DNA, the CDR3 is TGTGCTAGTGGTTTGGTGGCGGGGGGGCCGCTAGATACGCAGTATTTT.

The V call is TRBV25-1, the J call TRBJ1-1; D not certain. The germline V gene has CDR1 MGHDK and CDR2 SYGVNS. V lost 3 bases and J lost 1, with 9 bases in between. CDR3 length: 14 residues. This CDR3 reads CASSDPTPNTEAFF. The CDR3 nucleotides are TGTGCCAGCAGTGATCCCACCCCGAACACTGAAGCTTTCTTT.

This chain links TRBV20-1 with TRBJ1-1; 9 bases match TRBD1. CDR1 and CDR2 (germline): DFQATT, SNEGSKA (reference sequence). V trimming: 6 bases; J trimming: 2 bases; junction bases outside the gene matches: 10. The CDR3 spans 15 residues. CDR3 loop: CSAQGQGRGNTEAFF. The CDR3 nucleotides read TGCAGTGCCCAAGGACAGGGGAGGGGAAACACTGAAGCTTTCTTT.

The CDR3 nucleotides are TGTGCCAGCCGGGACAGGGGAAGGACGCAGTATTTT. Translating gives CASRDRGRTQYF. The V and J genes are TRBV27 and TRBJ2-3; 10 nucleotides agree with TRBD1. The CDR3 runs 12 residues. Per the germline V gene, CDR1 is MNHEY and CDR2 is SMNVEV (reference sequence). After removal of 8 bases from V and 9 bases from J, the junction contained 5 bases not matched to a gene.

This clonotype has a handful of counts. The chain links TRBV7-2 to TRBJ2-2; D is possibly TRBD2 (5 bases). There are 13 residues in the CDR3. V was pared by 10 bases and J by 5 bases, with 14 bases between. Germline lookup yields CDR1 SGHTA and CDR2 FQGNSA. CDR3 nucleotide sequence: TGTGCCACCCGGATCAGCGGAACCGGGGAGCTGTTTTTT. It specifies CATRISGTGELFF.

This clonotype was recorded many times. The chain is built from TRBV29-1 and TRBJ1-2, with unresolved D. Per germline, CDR1 SQVTM and CDR2 ANQGSEA. The length of the CDR3 is 11 residues. V was cut by 4 bases and J by 0 bases, with 3 bases left in between. CDR3 in DNA: TGCAGCGTTGGTTCTAACTATGGCTACACCTTC. Translating it yields CSVGSNYGYTF.

This clonotype was observed at least ten times. J is TRBJ2-4 and V is TRBV28; TRBD1 is a possible D gene (6 bases). The DNA matches TRBJ2-7 better at its end, which makes the J call doubtful. CDR1 MDHEN and CDR2 SYDVKM come from the germline V gene. The CDR3 covers 15 residues. CDR3 coding DNA: TGTGCCAGCAGCCTCGACAGGCCTCAAATCGACGAGCAGTACTTC. This gives the protein CASSLDRPQIDEQYF.

This clonotype was observed a few times. This may stem from a read error, because a much larger clone lies one nucleotide away. The gene calls are TRBV10-3 and TRBJ2-7; no clear D gene. The CDR3 is made up of 12 amino acids. In germline, CDR1 is ENHRY, CDR2 SYGVKD. V shed 4 bases and J shed 0 bases, with 4 bases lying between them. The CDR3, as DNA: TGTGCCATCAGTGCCAGCTCCTACGAGCAGTACTTC. Protein product: CAISASSYEQYF.

This clonotype was observed a single time. V and J are TRBV20-1 and TRBJ2-5; D may correspond to TRBD1 or TRBD2 (5 bases each). The CDR3 length is 12 residues. CDR1 and CDR2 from the germline V gene are DFQATT and SNEGSKA (reference sequence). The ends were cut back, 0 bases at V and 11 bases at J, with 13 bases in the middle. The CDR3 is CSARDTGRAQYF. CDR3 coding DNA: TGCAGTGCTAGAGATACGGGGCGAGCGCAGTACTTC.

This clonotype was counted only a few times. The chain recombines TRBV20-1 with TRBJ2-3; D gene ambiguous. The germline V gene has CDR1 DFQATT and CDR2 SNEGSKA (reference sequence). Trimming took 3 bases from V and 2 from J, leaving 12 bases between them. This CDR3 contains 14 residues. The chain's CDR3 is CSARVRLYTDTQYF. CDR3 bases: TGCAGTGCTAGGGTTCGTCTATACACAGATACGCAGTATTTT.

In its sample, this clonotype was seen once. This chain joins TRBV3-1 and TRBJ2-1, with 9 bases matching TRBD2. The CDR3 has 18 residues. The V and J ends lost 2 bases and 4 bases, in that order; junction bases with no gene match: 12. Germline CDR1 and CDR2: LGHDT and YNNKEL (reference sequence). CDR3 DNA sequence: TGTGCCAGCAGCCAACGTATTAGCGGGGGTTCCCTTTACAATGAGCAGTTCTTC. Translated: CASSQRISGGSLYNEQFF.

The CDR3 spells CASSSRVPVYGYTF. The CDR3 DNA is TGTGCCAGCAGTTCACGCGTTCCAGTCTATGGCTACACCTTC. The chain has TRBV12-3 or TRBV12-4 and TRBJ1-2, with D uncertain. V was shortened by 4 bases and J by 4 bases, with 13 bases between the two germline ends. The CDR3 has 14 amino acids.

J is TRBJ2-1 and V is TRBV6-5, with D possibly matching TRBD2 (6 bases). The CDR3 loop spans 16 amino acids. The germline V and J ends were trimmed by 5 bases and 0 bases, with 14 bases remaining between them. Per germline, CDR1 MNHEY and CDR2 SVGAGI. The CDR3: CASSTVAGPSYNEQFF. CDR3 coding DNA: TGTGCCAGCAGTACTGTCGCGGGGCCCTCCTACAATGAGCAGTTCTTC.

This clonotype was seen repeatedly, ten times or more. This chain uses TRBV20-1 with TRBJ1-4; no clear D. This CDR3 has 13 residues. V shed 1 base and J shed 0 bases, with 3 bases lying between them. The germline CDR1 and CDR2 sequences are DFQATT and SNEGSKA (reference sequence). The CDR3 reads CSARGATNEKLFF. DNA of the CDR3: TGCAGTGCTAGAGGGGCAACTAATGAAAAACTGTTTTTT.

Note on this clonotype: The junction shows a germline mismatch at one end, possibly a read error. V is TRBV10-3 and J is TRBJ1-2; 8 nucleotides match TRBD1. This CDR3 spans 15 amino acids. The germline CDR1 and CDR2 sequences are ENHRY and SYGVKD. CDR3 in amino acids: CAVSESQGANYGYTF. CDR3 nucleotides: TGTGCCGTCAGTGAGTCACAGGGGGCTAACTATGGCTACACCTTC.

This clonotype has at least ten counts. The genes are TRBV6-2 or TRBV6-3 and TRBJ2-3; 8 nucleotides match TRBD2. CDR1 and CDR2 (germline): MNHEY, SVGEGT. V trimming: 6 bases; J trimming: 3 bases; junction bases outside the gene matches: 8. The CDR3 runs 15 residues. The CDR3 coding sequence is TGTGCCAGCAGCCCGGGACTAGGGCTGACAGATACGCAGTATTTT. The encoded protein is CASSPGLGLTDTQYF.

In its sample, this clonotype was seen many times. V gene TRBV9 combines with J gene TRBJ2-5; no clear D. V was trimmed by 2 bases and J by 1 base, leaving 12 bases between them. The CDR3 consists of 15 residues. The germline V gene has CDR1 SGDLS and CDR2 YYNGEE. The CDR3 DNA reads TGTGCCAGCAGCGTTGAGGTAGCCTTCCAAGAGACCCAGTACTTC. It encodes CASSVEVAFQETQYF.

A remark on this clonotype: The junction does not match germline at one end; this may be a read error. The chain links TRBV20-1 to TRBJ2-5, with unresolved D. The germline V gene encodes CDR1 DFQATT and CDR2 SNEGSKA (reference sequence). CDR3 length: 13 amino acids. CDR3 sequence reads: CGARSSLSIEQYF. CDR3 nucleotide sequence: TGCGGTGCTAGATCCTCGTTGAGTATTGAGCAGTACTTC.

V and J are TRBV7-9 and TRBJ1-1; D is possibly TRBD1 (5 bases). Trimming pared 2 bases from V and 1 base from J, leaving 11 bases between. Germline V gene sequence: CDR1 SEHNR, CDR2 FQNEAQ (reference sequence). This CDR3 has 15 residues. The CDR3 coding sequence is TGTGCCAGCAGCTTAAGGCAGGGAAAGAACACTGAAGCTTTCTTT. As protein: CASSLRQGKNTEAFF.

V usage is TRBV20-1 and J usage is TRBJ2-3, with 12 bases lining up with TRBD2. The V gene's germline CDR1 is DFQATT and CDR2 SNEGSKA (reference sequence). The CDR3 is 18 amino acids. Germline trimming cut 5 bases from V and 1 base from J; bases unmatched to any gene: 13. CDR3 sequence reads: CSAPRGLAGWARTDTQYF. The CDR3 DNA reads as TGCAGTGCTCCACGCGGACTAGCGGGATGGGCTCGCACAGATACGCAGTATTTT.

This chain links TRBV4-1 with TRBJ2-3, with D hard to call. The V gene lost 2 bases and the J gene lost 6 bases, with 12 bases spanning the gap. The CDR3 spans 14 residues. Germline lookup yields CDR1 MGHRA and CDR2 YSYEKL. The CDR3 sequence: CASSQKPITDTQYF. CDR3 bases: TGCGCCAGCAGCCAAAAACCTATTACCGATACGCAGTATTTT.

This clonotype has only a few counts. V usage is TRBV21-1 and J usage is TRBJ1-2; the table's D call of TRBD1 was not tested on the DNA. TRBV21-1 is tagged as a pseudogene. CDR3 size: 20 residues. As DNA, the CDR3 is TGTGCCAGCAGCCTGGGTACCCTCAGACATTGTGGGGACAGGGAATATGGCTACACCTTC. Translated: CASSLGTLRHCGDREYGYTF.

Written as DNA, the CDR3 is TGTGCCAGCAGCTCGACAGGGTTCCACGAGCAGTACTTC. Translating gives CASSSTGFHEQYF. The rearrangement links TRBV7-2 to TRBJ2-7, with 7 nucleotides matching TRBD1. From germline, CDR1 is SGHTA and CDR2 FQGNSA. This CDR3 has 13 amino acids. The V gene end was trimmed by 4 bases and the J gene end by 5 bases; junction bases not matched to a gene: 5.

At least ten counts were recorded for this clonotype. The chain is built from TRBV20-1 and TRBJ2-4; D not certain. The CDR3 covers 13 residues. V was pared by 6 bases and J by 3 bases, with 12 bases between. Germline V lookup: CDR1 DFQATT, CDR2 SNEGSKA (reference sequence). The CDR3 sequence: CSASGDGKNIQYF. The CDR3 region has the DNA TGCAGTGCGTCTGGGGATGGCAAAAACATTCAGTACTTC.

The chain couples TRBV7-2 to TRBJ2-3, with 11 nucleotides matching TRBD2. V gave up 3 bases and J gave up 5 bases; unmatched junction bases: 4. The CDR3 contains 15 residues. CDR1 SGHTA and CDR2 FQGNSA come from the germline V gene. Here the CDR3 reads CASSFGTSGLDTQYF. The CDR3 DNA reads as TGTGCCAGCAGCTTCGGGACTAGCGGTTTAGATACGCAGTATTTT.

There are many counts of this clonotype. The chain recombines TRBV24-1 with TRBJ2-5; 7 nucleotides agree with TRBD1. The germline V gene encodes CDR1 KGHDR and CDR2 SFDVKD. This CDR3 is 14 amino acids long. V lost 5 bases, J lost 7 bases, and 9 bases stayed unmatched. The CDR3 is CATSGSGTDLTQYF. CDR3 in DNA: TGTGCCACCAGTGGATCCGGGACAGACCTGACCCAGTACTTC.

A few counts support this clonotype. This clone may be a read error of a much larger clone one base away. The chain combines TRBV6-6 with TRBJ2-7; 7 bases match TRBD1. The germline V gene encodes CDR1 MNHNY and CDR2 SVGAGI (reference sequence). The length of the CDR3 is 12 residues. J was trimmed by 3 bases and V by 5 bases; bases with no gene match: 1. CDR3 DNA sequence: TGTGCCAGCAGTGACAGGGACTACGAGCAGTACTTC. The encoded protein is CASSDRDYEQYF.

The chain uses TRBV7-2 and TRBJ1-2; TRBD1 aligns across 7 bases. The CDR3 has 15 amino acids. Trimming cost V 6 bases and J 2 bases; bases outside gene matches: 9. Looked up from germline, CDR1 is SGHTA and CDR2 is FQGNSA. The CDR3 DNA sequence: TGTGCCAGCAGTGAAGCGGGACAGCGAAACTATGGCTACACCTTC. It specifies CASSEAGQRNYGYTF.